These T cell receptor beta chains were read from a single sample in a study of OX40 agonist ivuxolimab in advanced cancers. Clones were sequenced by immunoSEQ multiplex PCR, and TCRdb holds only the in-frame ones, with some missing. In the table there are about 59,000 clones, roughly nine tenths of which are singletons. The sequencing here drew on CD4+ or CD8+ T cells sorted from blood, taken in a trial of the OX40 agonist ivuxolimab. These receptors were obtained from an adult with an advanced solid tumor such as melanoma, head and neck, liver or kidney cancer. The CDR3 runs from the conserved cysteine through the conserved F or W. D genes are given only for firm matches. A row's size may be missing; if present it is once, few, many or a size class.

CDR3 length,clone size,V gene,J gene,D gene,CDR3 protein,CDR3 DNA
11,NA,TRBV28,TRBJ2-5,NA,CASSLGETQYF,TGTGCCAGCAGTTTAGGAGAGACCCAGTACTTC
13,NA,TRBV7-2,TRBJ1-1,TRBD1,CASSAPGTDEAFF,TGTGCCAGCAGCGCTCCCGGGACAGATGAAGCTTTCTTT
15,NA,TRBV19,TRBJ2-6,NA,CASSIGGSGANVLTF,TGTGCCAGTAGTATAGGGGGGTCGGGGGCCAACGTCCTGACTTTC
16,NA,TRBV6-5,TRBJ1-3,NA,CASSYGERGSGNTIYF,TGTGCCAGCAGTTACGGGGAGAGGGGCTCTGGAAACACCATATATTTT
15,NA,TRBV7-7,TRBJ2-3,NA,CASSLGMGAGDTQYF,TGTGCTAGCAGCTTAGGGATGGGCGCGGGAGATACGCAGTATTTT
16,NA,TRBV28,TRBJ2-5,TRBD1,CASSLGTGGGGETQYF,TGTGCCAGCAGTTTAGGGACAGGGGGAGGGGGTGAGACCCAGTACTTC
11,NA,TRBV2,TRBJ1-2,NA,CASFGPDGYTF,TGTGCCAGCTTCGGTCCCGATGGCTACACCTTC
17,NA,TRBV28,TRBJ1-2,TRBD1,CASSLYVYGTANYGYTF,TGTGCCAGCAGTTTATATGTCTATGGGACAGCTAACTATGGCTACACCTTC
15,NA,TRBV19,TRBJ1-1,NA,CASSIKPGRQFEAFF,TGTGCCAGTAGTATCAAACCGGGACGTCAATTTGAAGCTTTCTTT
12,NA,TRBV30,TRBJ2-4,TRBD2,CAWGRGENIQYF,TGTGCCTGGGGGAGGGGAGAGAACATTCAGTACTTC
11,NA,TRBV6-5,TRBJ2-5,NA,CASSYLETQYF,TGTGCCAGCAGTTACTTGGAGACCCAGTACTTC
16,NA,TRBV2,TRBJ2-3,NA,CASSERAVMGTDTQYF,TGTGCCAGCAGTGAAAGGGCAGTGATGGGAACAGATACGCAGTATTTT
15,NA,TRBV5-1,TRBJ2-1,NA,CASSQDNGGHNEQFF,TGCGCCAGCAGCCAGGACAACGGGGGGCACAATGAGCAGTTCTTC
15,NA,TRBV9,TRBJ1-5,NA,CASSDTGDSNQPQHF,TGTGCCAGCAGCGACACGGGGGATAGCAATCAGCCCCAGCATTTT
12,once,TRBV29-1,TRBJ1-1,NA,CSSGRGAAEAFF,TGCAGTTCCGGGAGGGGGGCGGCTGAAGCTTTCTTT
15,NA,TRBV10-3,TRBJ1-3,TRBD1,CAISERSQGENTIYF,TGTGCCATCAGTGAGCGGTCCCAGGGGGAAAACACCATATATTTT
15,once,TRBV28,TRBJ2-7,TRBD2,CASSQLAGGGYEQYF,TGTGCCAGCAGCCAACTAGCGGGAGGGGGTTACGAGCAGTACTTC
16,NA,TRBV7-9,TRBJ2-3,TRBD1,CASSPPGQGGSDTQYF,TGTGCCAGCAGCCCTCCGGGACAGGGTGGGTCAGATACGCAGTATTTT
14,few,TRBV11-1,TRBJ2-2,NA,CASSLAEQTGELFF,TGTGCCAGCAGCTTAGCTGAACAGACCGGGGAGCTGTTTTTT
14,NA,TRBV11-2,TRBJ2-5,NA,CASSQSASQETQYF,TGTGCCAGCAGCCAGTCGGCTAGCCAAGAGACCCAGTACTTC
13,NA,TRBV19,TRBJ2-3,NA,CASSIGGSDTQYF,TGTGCCAGTAGTATTGGGGGCTCAGATACGCAGTATTTT
13,NA,TRBV5-4,TRBJ1-1,NA,CASSLGGSTEAFF,TGTGCCAGCAGCTTGGGGGGAAGCACTGAAGCTTTCTTT
15,once,TRBV7-3,TRBJ1-1,TRBD1,CASSSRAGGLTEAFF,TGTGCCAGCAGCTCCCGCGCAGGGGGCCTCACTGAAGCTTTCTTT
15,few,TRBV6-1,TRBJ2-1,TRBD2,CASSPGLASYNEQFF,TGTGCCAGCAGTCCGGGACTAGCGTCTTACAATGAGCAGTTCTTC
13,NA,TRBV11-3,TRBJ1-1,NA,CASSRQLNTEAFF,TGTGCCAGCAGCCGACAACTAAACACTGAAGCTTTCTTT
15,once,TRBV7-9,TRBJ2-3,TRBD1,CASSIQGAGTDTQYF,TGTGCCAGCAGTATACAGGGGGCGGGCACAGATACGCAGTATTTT
15,NA,TRBV21-1,TRBJ2-7,NA,CASSGRRGQGQEQYF,TGTGCCAGCAGCGGCCGCCGCGGACAGGGGCAAGAGCAGTACTTC
16,NA,TRBV11-2,TRBJ2-4,NA,CASSLNGRDSGDIQYF,TGTGCCAGCAGCTTGAATGGACGGGATTCCGGGGACATTCAGTACTTC
13,NA,TRBV6-5,TRBJ2-7,NA,CASSPLRAYEQYF,TGTGCCAGCAGCCCTCTGAGGGCCTACGAGCAGTACTTC
16,NA,TRBV6-1,TRBJ2-7,NA,CASSDPGHPNPYEQYF,TGTGCCAGCAGTGATCCGGGACACCCGAACCCCTACGAGCAGTACTTC
15,NA,TRBV7-2,TRBJ1-4,NA,CASRQTGGTNEKLFF,TGTGCCAGCAGGCAAACGGGGGGAACTAATGAAAAACTGTTTTTT
16,NA,TRBV5-1,TRBJ2-7,NA,CASSLGQGSGSYEQYF,TGCGCCAGCAGCTTGGGTCAGGGGTCAGGGAGCTACGAGCAGTACTTC
16,NA,TRBV28,TRBJ2-5,NA,CASRTGTRGIQETQYF,TGTGCCAGCAGAACAGGGACCCGCGGGATACAAGAGACCCAGTACTTC
11,NA,TRBV5-5,TRBJ2-7,NA,CASSFRDVQYF,TGTGCCAGCAGCTTCAGGGACGTGCAGTACTTC
15,NA,TRBV5-1,TRBJ1-1,TRBD1,CASRSPGQVDTEAFF,TGCGCCAGCAGGAGTCCGGGACAGGTCGACACTGAAGCTTTCTTT
12,NA,TRBV28,TRBJ2-7,NA,CASSLRTDYPDF,TGTGCCAGCAGTCTACGGACGGATTACCCGGACTTC
16,NA,TRBV28,TRBJ1-2,TRBD1,CASSKGQGADLYTYTF,TGTGCCAGCAGTAAGGGACAGGGGGCCGACCTTTACACTTACACCTTC
16,once,TRBV11-1,TRBJ2-1,NA,CASSPVGPPENNEQFF,TGTGCCAGCAGCCCGGTAGGGCCGCCTGAGAACAATGAGCAGTTCTTC
14,NA,TRBV6-5,TRBJ2-7,NA,CASSYSTDSYEQYF,TGTGCCAGCAGTTACTCGACAGACAGCTACGAGCAGTACTTC
16,NA,TRBV6-6,TRBJ1-4,NA,CASMGAWTATNEKLFF,TGTGCCAGCATGGGGGCCTGGACAGCAACTAATGAAAAACTGTTTTTT